The present entry profiles one T cell receptor (beta chain) with its context. The data were obtained in a study of blood T cell repertoires in COVID-19. Trimming shortened V by 0 bases and J by 8 bases, and 20 bases separated the two germline ends. The CDR3 sequence is 16 residues long. Germline assignment: CDR1 SGHNT and CDR2 YYREEE (reference sequence). Per the authors' pipeline: Reference gene primer amplification gave estimated nucleated cell counts. The assay was immunoSEQ multiplex PCR, and TCRdb's table has in-frame clones only and misses some. V and J calls and clone size follow that table, whereas D and trimming were derived from the DNA. Among about 150,000 clones listed, 85% to 90% were seen once.

The gene calls are TRBV5-4 and TRBJ1-2; D gene ambiguous. The receptor was derived from a man in his 60s with active or convalescent COVID-19. The sequencing input was peripheral blood. The CDR3 loop reads CASSLDGDTTSGGYTF. CDR3 DNA: TGTGCCAGCAGCTTGGACGGAGACACAACCTCGGGGGGCTACACCTTC.